The entry below gives a single T cell receptor (beta chain) sequence along with its context. The data are from a study of brain T cells in children with intractable seizures. The time point here: blood from clinic visit 5 months post-surgery; TSC patient then seizure free. This CDR3 comprises 14 residues. Germline V gene data show CDR1 as MNHEY and CDR2 as SMNVEV (reference sequence). Trimming took off 6 bases at V and 3 bases at J, with 14 bases between the two ends. TCRdb's copy holds only in-frame clones and misses some; the assay was immunoSEQ multiplex PCR. The sample includes 300,000 to 400,000 clones, about 94% of them seen just once.

The chain uses TRBV27 and TRBJ1-2; D may be TRBD1 (6 bases). The sample in question was peripheral blood, obtained approximately 5 months after surgery. The receptor was derived from a boy under two years old with tuberous sclerosis and intractable seizures. CDR3 sequence: CASSSGGGDYGYTF. CDR3 nucleotides: TGTGCCAGCAGCTCAGGTGGGGGCGACTATGGCTACACCTTC.